A single sample gave rise to the 23 T cell receptor beta chains below, sequenced in a study of T cells in Graves' hyperthyroidism and ophthalmopathy. Regions amplified from RNA transcripts were the TCR beta CDR3 regions. Researchers ran a first-round RT-PCR on the TCR CDR3 using the HTBI primer set. Each CDR3 protein gets one entry after TCRdb re-called the multiplex PCR reads with MiXCR. Of under 300,000 distinct CDR3 sequences in the sample, 12% to 15% are singletons; the top ten hold over 25%. Sequenced: blood. All receptors come from a woman between 50 and 59 years old with Graves' hyperthyroidism that later progressed to Graves' ophthalmopathy.

Only a few counts were recorded for this clonotype. The genes are TRBV6-1 and TRBJ1-1; D is perhaps TRBD1 (6 bases). The CDR3 runs to 16 residues. Germline V gene data show CDR1 as MNHNS and CDR2 as SASEGT. V lost 6 bases, J lost 4 bases, and 21 bases lay in between. This CDR3 is CASSVSDSPRGTEAFF. CDR3 bases: TGTGCCAGCAGCGTTTCGGACAGTCCCAGGGGCACTGAAGCTTTCTTT.

In its sample, this clonotype was seen many times. The chain joins TRBV6-1 to TRBJ2-7, with 7 bases fitting TRBD2. V trimming: 5 bases; J trimming: 4 bases; junction bases outside the gene matches: 14. Germline V gene sequence: CDR1 MNHNS, CDR2 SASEGT. This CDR3 region has 16 residues. The DNA of the CDR3 is TGTGCCAGCAGTCAAGGGTCAGCGGGAAAGCCTTACGAGCAGTACTTC. Its protein product is CASSQGSAGKPYEQYF.

In regard to this clonotype: Mismatch with germline at one junction end may stem from a read error. The rearrangement uses TRBV24-1 and TRBJ2-1; 7 nucleotides agree with TRBD2. The CDR3 extends over 17 amino acids. From germline, CDR1 is KGHDR and CDR2 SFDVKD. CDR3 sequence (DNA): TGTGCCACCAGTGATCCCCCTTCGGCGGGAGACTACAATGAGCAGCTCTTC. Amino acid sequence: CATSDPPSAGDYNEQLF.

A note on this clonotype: Possible read error: a much larger clone is one base away. The rearrangement links TRBV28 to TRBJ1-5; no definite D call. The CDR3 has 15 amino acids. Germline V lookup: CDR1 MDHEN, CDR2 SYDVKM. CDR3 sequence: CTSEAPRLTNQPQHF. The CDR3, as DNA: TGTACCAGCGAAGCCCCGCGACTCACCAATCAGCCCCAGCATTTT.

Many counts were recorded for this clonotype. The V gene is TRBV11-2, the J gene TRBJ2-7; D ambiguous. This CDR3 has 15 amino acids. V was clipped by 5 bases and J by 2 bases, with 16 bases between them. Looked up from germline, CDR1 is SGHAT and CDR2 is FQNNGV. CDR3 nucleotides: TGTGCCAGCAGCACCCCTTCGGACCGTGCCTACGAGCAGTACTTC. It yields the protein CASSTPSDRAYEQYF.

V is TRBV2 and J is TRBJ2-4, with D maybe TRBD2 (5 bases). The CDR3 totals 17 residues. Trimming took off 3 bases at V and 0 bases at J, with 15 bases between the two ends. Germline lookup yields CDR1 SNHLY and CDR2 FYNNEI. This CDR3 is CASSDTGIYLAKNIQYF. CDR3 sequence (DNA): TGTGCCAGCAGTGATACGGGGATTTACTTAGCCAAAAACATTCAGTACTTC. Full variable domain (outside the CDR3, taken from reference TRBV2 and TRBJ2-4): EPEVTQTPSHQVTQMGQEVILRCVPISNHLYFYWYRQILGQKVEFLVSFYNNEISEKSEIFDDQFSVERPDGSNFTLKIRSTKLEDSAMYFCASSDTGIYLAKNIQYFGAGTRLSVL.

A few counts support this clonotype. The rearrangement uses TRBV9 and TRBJ2-1; 8 nucleotides line up with TRBD2. J lost 6 bases, V lost 0 bases, and 5 bases had no gene match. CDR1 and CDR2 (germline): SGDLS, YYNGEE. The CDR3 sequence is 15 residues long. CDR3 bases: TGTGCCAGCAGCGTAGTCGGGAGGGGGGGCAATGAGCAGTTCTTC. Translating gives CASSVVGRGGNEQFF.

This clonotype was seen at least ten times. The rearrangement uses TRBV20-1 and TRBJ1-2, with D possibly being TRBD1 (6 bases). Trimming pared 0 bases from V and 8 bases from J, leaving 13 bases between. Germline assignment: CDR1 DFQATT and CDR2 SNEGSKA (reference sequence). CDR3 length equals 13 residues. The CDR3 protein is CSARDQAGVGYTF. The CDR3 DNA is TGCAGTGCTAGAGATCAGGCAGGGGTGGGCTACACCTTC.

This chain connects TRBV19 to TRBJ1-6; D is undetermined. Germline V lookup: CDR1 LNHDA, CDR2 SQIVND (reference sequence). The ends were cut back, 8 bases at V and 7 bases at J, with 15 bases in the middle. The CDR3 runs 14 residues. This chain's CDR3 is CASCQPFENSPLHF. The CDR3, as DNA: TGTGCCAGTTGCCAACCTTTCGAGAATTCACCCCTCCACTTT.

A few counts support this clonotype. The chain has TRBV11-3 and TRBJ2-2; a weak D match, TRBD2 (5 bases). Germline lookup yields CDR1 SGHNT and CDR2 YENEEA. The CDR3 consists of 16 residues. The V end lost 1 base, the J end lost 4 bases, and 13 bases lay between the germline ends. The CDR3 DNA sequence: TGTGCCAGCAGCTTAGGGACTGGATCTTTCACCGGGGAGCTGTTTTTT. Translating it yields CASSLGTGSFTGELFF.

This clonotype was seen many times. This rearrangement joins TRBV12-3 or TRBV12-4 to TRBJ1-4, with D possibly TRBD1 on 6 matching bases. This CDR3 region has 12 residues. The ends were cut back, 5 bases at V and 8 bases at J, with 9 bases in the middle. DNA for the CDR3: TGTGCCAGCAGTGTACAGGGAGAAAAACTGTTTTTT. Protein product: CASSVQGEKLFF.

At least ten counts were recorded for this clonotype. The gene calls are TRBV6-1 and TRBJ2-5; 12 nucleotides align to TRBD1. Germline V gives CDR1 MNHNS, CDR2 SASEGT. The CDR3 loop spans 13 amino acids. The V gene end was trimmed by 8 bases and the J gene end by 6 bases; junction bases not matched to a gene: 4. CDR3 nucleotide sequence: TGTGCCAGCGGGACAGGGGGCTGGAAGACCCAGTACTTC. It specifies CASGTGGWKTQYF.

V usage is TRBV5-1 and J usage is TRBJ2-6; TRBD2 aligns across 8 bases. The germline CDR1 and CDR2 sequences are SGHRS and YFSETQ. The CDR3 loop spans 19 amino acids. Germline trimming cut 0 bases from V and 1 base from J; bases unmatched to any gene: 9. This chain's CDR3 is CASSLAEAGGQSGANVLTF. The CDR3 DNA sequence: TGCGCCAGCAGCTTGGCGGAGGCGGGAGGACAGTCTGGGGCCAACGTCCTGACTTTC.

The sample holds a few counts of this clonotype. The gene calls are TRBV7-8 and TRBJ2-4, with 7 bases identical to TRBD2. Germline-derived CDR1 and CDR2 are SGHVS and FQNEAQ. With V trimmed by 6 bases and J by 0 bases, 5 bases remained unmatched. The CDR3 length is 15 residues. CDR3 sequence: CASSAGTTAKNIQYF. Written as DNA, the CDR3 is TGTGCCAGCAGTGCCGGGACTACAGCCAAAAACATTCAGTACTTC.

This clonotype was counted ten times or more. This sequence joins TRBV2 and TRBJ2-3; the match to TRBD1 covers 8 bases. J lost 14 bases, V lost 7 bases, and 11 bases had no gene match. This CDR3 has 12 residues. Germline values: CDR1 SNHLY, CDR2 FYNNEI. CDR3 sequence: CASKGQGTRVYF. The CDR3 bases are TGTGCCAGCAAAGGACAGGGTACGAGGGTGTATTTT. Combining the CDR3 with reference TRBV2 and TRBJ2-3 gives the whole variable domain EPEVTQTPSHQVTQMGQEVILRCVPISNHLYFYWYRQILGQKVEFLVSFYNNEISEKSEIFDDQFSVERPDGSNFTLKIRSTKLEDSAMYFCASKGQGTRVYFGPGTRLTVL.

This clonotype has just a few counts. One end of the junction is discordant with germline, which a read error may explain. The V call is TRBV5-1, the J call TRBJ2-1, with 7 bases matching TRBD2. The CDR3 extends over 12 amino acids. The germline V gene has CDR1 SGHRS and CDR2 YFSETQ. The CDR3: CASSWGAGEQFF. DNA of the CDR3: TGTGCCAGCAGCTGGGGAGCGGGAGAGCAGTTCTTC.

This clonotype was recorded at least ten times. This rearrangement joins TRBV28 to TRBJ2-1, with D possibly being TRBD1 (5 bases). Per germline, CDR1 MDHEN and CDR2 SYDVKM. CDR3 length equals 12 residues. V shed 7 bases and J shed 6 bases, with 10 bases lying between them. The CDR3 DNA follows: TGTGCCAGCAATTTTGACAGCAATGAGCAGTTCTTC. As protein: CASNFDSNEQFF.

This chain links TRBV7-9 with TRBJ2-6; TRBD1 is a possible D gene (8 bases). The CDR3 contains 14 residues. The V gene's germline CDR1 is SEHNR and CDR2 FQNEAQ (reference sequence). V was shortened by 7 bases and J by 3 bases, with 10 bases between the two germline ends. The CDR3 nucleotides read TGTGCCAGCAACAGGGGGGGTGGGGCCAACGTCCTGACTTTC. Protein sequence: CASNRGGGANVLTF. Variable domain in full (rest from reference TRBV7-9 and TRBJ2-6): DTGVSQNPRHKITKRGQNVTFRCDPISEHNRLYWYRQTLGQGPEFLTYFQNEAQLEKSRLLSDRFSAERPKGSFSTLEIQRTEQGDSAMYLCASNRGGGANVLTFGAGSRLTVL.

This clonotype was detected ten times or more. The genes are TRBV20-1 and TRBJ2-1, with 7 bases identical to TRBD1. Germline assignment: CDR1 DFQATT and CDR2 SNEGSKA (reference sequence). The J segment lost 7 bases and the V segment lost 4 bases, leaving 7 bases of the junction unmatched. CDR3 length equals 13 residues. This chain's CDR3 is CSAKGTEHNEQFF. The CDR3 coding sequence is TGCAGTGCTAAAGGGACAGAACATAATGAGCAGTTCTTC.

This clonotype turned up a few times. V is TRBV19 and J is TRBJ2-1; D unresolved. The CDR3 loop spans 16 amino acids. V was trimmed by 1 base and J by 0 bases, leaving 10 bases between them. CDR1 and CDR2 from the germline V gene are LNHDA and SQIVND (reference sequence). CDR3 nucleotide sequence: TGTGCCAGTAGTATAGGGGCCCAGAGCTCCTACAATGAGCAGTTCTTC. It encodes CASSIGAQSSYNEQFF.

This clonotype occurred many times. The gene calls are TRBV6-1 and TRBJ2-5; a possible D gene is TRBD1 (6 bases). The V gene's germline CDR1 is MNHNS and CDR2 SASEGT. This CDR3 region has 17 residues. Trimming left V 2 bases short and J 0 bases short, with 16 bases between. CDR3 bases: TGTGCCAGCAGTGAATTTTCTGACAGGCCTTACCAAGAGACCCAGTACTTC. Encoded protein: CASSEFSDRPYQETQYF.

This clonotype was found a few times. The chain carries TRBV5-8 and TRBJ1-1, with a possible D match to TRBD1 (5 bases). The V gene lost 4 bases and the J gene lost 1 base, with 14 bases spanning the gap. This CDR3 has 15 residues. Germline V gene sequence: CDR1 SGHTS, CDR2 YDEGEE. In DNA form, the CDR3 reads TGTGCCAGCAGCCCGGGCGGAGGGGAGAACACTGAAGCTTTCTTT. This encodes CASSPGGGENTEAFF. Full variable domain (remainder filled in from reference TRBV5-8 and TRBJ1-1): EAGVTQSPTHLIKTRGQQATLRCSPISGHTSVYWYQQALGLGLQFLLWYDEGEERNRGNFPPRFSGRQFPNYSSELNVNALELEDSALYLCASSPGGGENTEAFFGQGTRLTVV.

This clonotype was picked up many times. The chain carries TRBV5-1 and TRBJ2-5; D is ambiguous. The CDR3 length is 15 residues. The V gene's germline CDR1 is SGHRS and CDR2 YFSETQ. The V gene lost 4 bases and the J gene lost 1 base, with 14 bases spanning the gap. DNA of the CDR3: TGCGCCAGCAGCGCAGTACAAGGGTCCCAAGAGACCCAGTACTTC. Its protein is CASSAVQGSQETQYF.